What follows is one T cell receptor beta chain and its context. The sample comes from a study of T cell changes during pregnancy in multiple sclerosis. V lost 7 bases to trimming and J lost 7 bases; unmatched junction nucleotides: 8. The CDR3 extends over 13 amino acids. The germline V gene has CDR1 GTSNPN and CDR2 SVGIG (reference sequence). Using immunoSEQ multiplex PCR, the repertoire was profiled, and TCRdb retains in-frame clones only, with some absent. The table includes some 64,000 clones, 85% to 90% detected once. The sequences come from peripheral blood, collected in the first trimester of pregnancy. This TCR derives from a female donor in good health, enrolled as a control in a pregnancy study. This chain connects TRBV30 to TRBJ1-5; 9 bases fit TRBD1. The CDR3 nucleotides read TGTGCCTATAAGAACAGGGGGCTCCAGCCCCAGCATTTT. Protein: CAYKNRGLQPQHF.